The present T cell receptor beta chain was sequenced within a study of blood T cells in healthy people across ages (dated by TCRdb to the mid-2010s). Study-level background: In model experiments, roughly one uniquely barcoded TCR beta cDNA molecule per two T cells was captured by template switching. The study measured age-related changes in TCR beta repertoire diversity using deep sequencing normalized with unique cDNA molecular identifiers. Four age groups were formed from the donors: young (average approximately 15 years), middle-aged (around 40), aged (roughly 58) and long-lived (approximately 78). To avoid experimental bias, donors of different ages were distributed randomly across sequencing lanes. Using the same blood draw, the study looked at two additional independent replicas of 1 million unique cDNA reads for two donors, one aged 18 to 29 and the other aged 80 or older. Findings and caveats that apply to the study as a whole: Donor CMV infection status was unknown, potentially confounding age-related changes in expanded clonotypes. The percentage of naive T cells measured by flow cytometry correlated strongly with observed TCR beta diversity. Estimates of total diversity from one million sequenced T cells were regarded as lower bounds and underestimates. Bulk unsorted PBMC profiling prevented conclusive comparison of naive and antigen-experienced compartments. Compared with the aged group, the long-lived group had more naive CD4+ T cells, fewer expanded clones and increased TCR diversity, a pattern suggesting age selection. As age increased, observed TCR beta diversity per million T cells dropped in a roughly linear way, and a significant reduction was already evident by age approximately 40.

Via the germline V gene, CDR1 is MNHEY and CDR2 SVGEGT. From its cysteine to its phenylalanine, the CDR3 spans 13 amino acids. Left in the record is the CDR3 DNA by itself, 39 bases read in frame from the first base. V was cut back by 5 bases and J by 6 bases, leaving a gap of 11 bases between them. Points on this clonotype: This clone's antigen is unknown. No much larger clone is present one base from it, and per-base qualities are unavailable.

Systemically healthy Caucasian individuals from Russia, over 30 in total and aged roughly 6 to 100 years, were included as donors. Ten milliliters of peripheral blood were collected from each donor into EDTA-treated Vacutainer tubes. Ficoll-Paque density-gradient centrifugation was used to isolate PBMCs, with at least 6.5 million per sample. Trizol reagent was used to extract total RNA from PBMCs, with at least 6 micrograms per sample. For every donor, an aliquot of PBMCs went through flow cytometry to measure the percentages of naive CD45RAhigh/CD27high T cells. Receptors were amplified or captured by 5' RACE. The listed sequencing device is Illumina HiSeq 2500. A second roughly 7 to 12 cycle PCR used a sample-barcoded 5' primer and a J-beta primer mix. A unique molecular identifier was introduced onto each TCR beta cDNA molecule by a template-switch 5' adaptor carrying 12 random nucleotides. Each sample yielded at least 2.5 million CDR3-containing paired-end reads. First-strand cDNA was synthesized from all RNA with the Mint cDNA synthesis kit, primed by a TRBC-specific oligonucleotide. Following uracil-DNA glycosylase treatment, all cDNA underwent a first 18-cycle PCR with the universal primers M1SS and BC2_uni_R. As for how the authors treated the data: For normalization, 1 million high-quality reads, each with a distinct molecular identifier, were randomly selected from each sample. Reads with shared molecular identifiers were discarded instead of being binned into consensus sequences. MiTCR, with a Q25 quality threshold and the strictest error-elimination algorithm, was used for CDR3 identification, clonotype clustering and error correction. A nonparametric unseen species model using Euler transformation provided a lower-bound estimate of total TCR beta diversity. Starting from the raw public reads, TCRdb applied fastp trimming at Q25, assembled clones with MiXCR and retained in-frame beta chains. Entries that share a CDR3 protein sequence are merged under the most common genes and DNA. These V and J calls derive from TCRdb rather than the authors' analysis. The sample data list under 2 million distinct CDR3 sequences, and about 31% of these were observed just once. Jointly, the top ten make up 11% of the sample.

Sequencing input: blood. This receptor was obtained from a woman aged 30 to 39 in good health. The rearrangement combines TRBV6-2 or TRBV6-3 with TRBJ2-1; the D gene is perhaps TRBD1, on 5 matching bases. The CDR3 protein is CASSISRANEQFF. The nucleotide sequence reads as follows: TGTGCCAGCAGTATAAGCAGGGCCAATGAGCAGTTCTTC.